The clone carrying this T cell receptor (beta chain) was counted between two and nine times. What it binds is unknown. These data originate in a study of cytomegalovirus exposure and HLA in healthy donors. Across the whole study: Falling in the Caucasian-associated ancestry cluster were about four fifths of some 400 genotyped donors.

Researchers ran the PCR with 60 Vbeta and 13 Jbeta primers. The table came from immunoSEQ multiplex PCR; TCRdb's copy has only in-frame clones and leaves some out. The top ten clones hold 2.9% of a sample with roughly 200,000 clones, approximately 80% of them seen once. CDR3 length: 15 residues. Germline values: CDR1 MDHEN, CDR2 SYDVKM. Trimming cost V 8 bases and J 1 base; bases outside gene matches: 6. Study-level findings and limits: According to an earlier analysis, most TCR beta V segments yielded productive rearrangements about 90% or about 30% of the time. After further analysis at a later stage, 16,951 TCR beta sequences were associated with HLA alleles at 0.05 false discovery rate.

Sequencing was performed on PBMCs. This TCR was sampled from a man aged 25 to 45 in good health and CMV-seronegative. This chain uses TRBV28 with TRBJ2-5; TRBD2 matches 11 bases. The CDR3 protein is CASGGTSGPQETQYF. As DNA, the CDR3 is TGTGCCAGCGGGGGGACTAGCGGTCCCCAAGAGACCCAGTACTTC.